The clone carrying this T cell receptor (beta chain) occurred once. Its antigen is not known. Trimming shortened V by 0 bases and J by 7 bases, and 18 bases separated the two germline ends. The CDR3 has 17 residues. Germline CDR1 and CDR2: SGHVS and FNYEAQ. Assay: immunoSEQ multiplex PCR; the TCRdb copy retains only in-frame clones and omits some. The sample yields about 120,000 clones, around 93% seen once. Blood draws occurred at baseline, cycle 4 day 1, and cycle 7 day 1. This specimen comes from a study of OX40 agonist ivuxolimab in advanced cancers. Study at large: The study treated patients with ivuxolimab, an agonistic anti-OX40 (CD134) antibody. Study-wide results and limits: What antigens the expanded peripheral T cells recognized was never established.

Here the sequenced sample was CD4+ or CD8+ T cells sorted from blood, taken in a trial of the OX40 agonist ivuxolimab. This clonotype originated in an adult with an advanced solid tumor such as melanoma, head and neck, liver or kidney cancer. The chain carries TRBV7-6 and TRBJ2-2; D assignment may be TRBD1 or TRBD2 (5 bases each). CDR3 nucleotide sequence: TGTGCCAGCAGCTTAGCGTGGGACCCACGTAGGGTCGGGGAGCTGTTTTTT. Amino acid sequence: CASSLAWDPRRVGELFF. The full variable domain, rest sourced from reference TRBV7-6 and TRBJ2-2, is GAGVSQSPRYKVTKRGQDVALRCDPISGHVSLYWYRQALGQGPEFLTYFNYEAQQDKSGLPNDRFSAERPEGSISTLTIQRTEQRDSAMYRCASSLAWDPRRVGELFFGEGSRLTVL.